This T cell receptor beta chain was documented in a study of regulatory T cells. Study-level results: In CD3G deficiency, regulatory T cells had lower Shannon diversity than autologous conventional CD4+ and control regulatory cells. In patients, unique TRB V-J pairs were restricted and V/J usage skewed, especially in Tregs.

The primer mix had 52 TRBV and 13 TRBJ primers. Some clones are missing from TCRdb's copy, which holds only in-frame ones; the method was immunoSEQ multiplex PCR. The sample yields 3,000 to 5,000 clones, 75% to 95% seen once. V was shortened by 1 base and J by 2 bases, with 7 bases between the two germline ends. The CDR3 totals 14 residues. Germline V CDR1 and CDR2: SEHNR, FQNEAQ (reference sequence). Comments on this clone: Antigen unknown.

Patients aged 2 to 39 years had fewer naive and more memory CD4+ and CD8+ T cells. This receptor was identified in a child between 2 and 9 years old with CD3G deficiency. V usage is TRBV7-9 and J usage is TRBJ2-3, with D perhaps TRBD2 (6 bases). Sequenced sample: CD4+ Tregs sorted from blood. The chain's CDR3 is CASSLGGATDTQYF. CDR3 nucleotides: TGTGCCAGCAGCTTAGGCGGGGCCACAGATACGCAGTATTTT.